This TCR beta chain is from a study of T-cell reconstitution after alpha-beta-depleted transplantation in children. The CDR3 length is 16 residues. V was cut by 4 bases and J by 3 bases, with 15 bases left in between. Per the germline V gene, CDR1 is LGHNA and CDR2 is YSLEER. The TCRbeta library was prepared with unique molecular identifiers. TCRdb reprocessed the PCR reads with MiXCR, giving one entry per CDR3 protein. The sample holds 380,000 or so distinct CDR3 sequences; about 14% are singletons and the top ten take roughly 4.5%. The chain recombines TRBV4-3 with TRBJ2-2; D perhaps matches TRBD2 (5 bases). Sequences were derived from PBMCs, sampled from the stem cell graft. This receptor was taken from a human donor who donated a stem cell graft to a child with Fanconi anemia. This CDR3 reads CASSRLTEADTGELFF. CDR3 nucleotides: TGCGCCAGCAGCCGCCTGACGGAGGCAGACACCGGGGAGCTGTTTTTT.